Listed here are 20 T cell receptor beta chains from one sample, sequenced in a study of identical twins. TCRdb redid the calling of the 5' RACE reads with MiXCR, one entry per CDR3 protein. This sample has 450,000 or so distinct CDR3 sequences, with approximately 15% found just once. These data were also filed under a second study, of yellow fever vaccine responses in identical twins.

Sequencing input: CD4+ T cells sorted from blood. Receptors originate from a woman in her late teens or twenties in good health.

This clonotype occurred a few times. The CDR3 region has the DNA TGTGCCAGCACCGATGCCTCTAACTATGGCTACACCTTC. Its translation: CASTDASNYGYTF. This rearrangement joins TRBV25-1 to TRBJ1-2; unclear D gene. Germline V gives CDR1 MGHDK, CDR2 SYGVNS. Trimming shortened V by 7 bases and J by 0 bases, and 9 bases separated the two germline ends. The CDR3 totals 13 residues.

J is TRBJ2-2 and V is TRBV21-1; the D call in the table, TRBD2, was not verified against the DNA. TRBV21-1 is a documented pseudogene. The CDR3 is 16 amino acids. The CDR3 nucleotides read TGTGCCAGCAGCGCCCGGACTAGCGGCAACACCGGGGAGCTGTTTTTT. Its translation: CASSARTSGNTGELFF.

This clonotype occurred a few times. The chain carries TRBV6-5 and TRBJ2-5; D remains ambiguous. Per the germline V gene, CDR1 is MNHEY and CDR2 is SVGAGI. This CDR3 has 12 amino acids. The ends were cut back, 5 bases at V and 5 bases at J, with 9 bases in the middle. This CDR3 reads CASSPTPETQYF. The CDR3 DNA reads as TGTGCCAGCAGTCCTACTCCGGAGACCCAGTACTTC.

This clonotype was counted a few times. The chain couples TRBV4-2 to TRBJ1-1, with TRBD1 matching 8 bases. This CDR3 comprises 19 residues. J was trimmed by 0 bases and V by 6 bases; bases with no gene match: 18. Germline V gene lookup returns CDR1 LGHNA and CDR2 YNFKEQ. CDR3 sequence (DNA): TGTGCCAGCAGTCCTAGACCCCAGGGGGCGACCCCAATGAACACTGAAGCTTTCTTT. As protein: CASSPRPQGATPMNTEAFF.

CDR3 amino acids: CASGLPTAQHF. The CDR3 DNA sequence: TGTGCCAGCGGCCTCCCCACAGCACAGCATTTT. V is TRBV6-2 or TRBV6-3 and J is TRBJ1-5; D gene uncertain. Germline V gene sequence: CDR1 MNHEY, CDR2 SVGEGT. Deletions cut 8 bases from V and 13 bases from J, with 15 bases between. The CDR3 spans 11 residues.

This clonotype was counted between two and nine times. The chain links TRBV12-3 or TRBV12-4 to TRBJ2-3, with D hard to call. The CDR3 runs 16 residues. V was clipped by 0 bases and J by 11 bases, with 21 bases between them. In DNA, the CDR3 is TGTGCCAGCAGTTTAGCGACGCTAAGGACGACCATGAAGCAGTATTTT. Translation: CASSLATLRTTMKQYF.

J is TRBJ2-4 and V is TRBV15, with D perhaps matching TRBD1 or TRBD2 (7 bases each). V lost 2 bases and J 0 bases, leaving 17 bases between the germline ends. Germline-derived CDR1 and CDR2 are LNHNV and YYDKDF (reference sequence). CDR3 size: 18 residues. CDR3 amino acids: CATSRSRGDSRAKNIQYF. The CDR3 bases are TGTGCCACCAGCAGATCACGGGGGGACAGTCGAGCCAAAAACATTCAGTACTTC.

The V call is TRBV28, the J call TRBJ2-3; 7 nucleotides match TRBD2. Unmatched junction bases numbered 3, after V lost 8 bases and J lost 1 base. The CDR3 contains 13 residues. Germline loops: CDR1 MDHEN, CDR2 SYDVKM. This CDR3 is CASFLAGTDTQYF. In nucleotides, the CDR3 is TGTGCCAGCTTTCTAGCGGGCACAGATACGCAGTATTTT.

This clonotype was found a few times. The CDR3: CASNRRAADNEQFF. The CDR3 DNA is TGTGCCAGCAACCGAAGGGCGGCAGACAATGAGCAGTTCTTC. The chain carries TRBV6-1 and TRBJ2-1, with unresolved D. The CDR3 is 14 amino acids. Germline V gene sequence: CDR1 MNHNS, CDR2 SASEGT. Trimming took off 7 bases at V and 5 bases at J, with 15 bases between the two ends.

This chain connects TRBV28 to TRBJ2-7, with 11 nucleotides matching TRBD2. CDR1 and CDR2 from the germline V gene are MDHEN and SYDVKM. The CDR3 totals 16 residues. The V segment lost 3 bases and the J segment 0 bases; nucleotides outside the gene matches: 4. CDR3 sequence reads: CASSFRSGGVSYEQYF. CDR3 nucleotides: TGTGCCAGCAGTTTCCGTAGCGGGGGGGTCTCCTACGAGCAGTACTTC.

The chain couples TRBV6-5 to TRBJ2-1, with 7 bases fitting TRBD1. Per the germline V gene, CDR1 is MNHEY and CDR2 is SVGAGI. This CDR3 is built from 15 residues. The V segment lost 0 bases and the J segment 5 bases; nucleotides outside the gene matches: 4. The CDR3 DNA reads TGTGCCAGCAGTTACTCGGAGACAGGGAACAATGAGCAGTTCTTC. Translation: CASSYSETGNNEQFF.

The chain recombines TRBV7-2 with TRBJ2-7; 7 positions match TRBD1. This CDR3 spans 17 amino acids. J lost 4 bases, V lost 1 base, and 13 bases had no gene match. Germline V CDR1 and CDR2: SGHTA, FQGNSA. CDR3 protein: CASSLVGTGAQQYEQYF. In DNA, the CDR3 is TGTGCCAGCAGCTTAGTTGGTACAGGGGCCCAGCAGTACGAGCAGTACTTC.

This sequence joins TRBV11-1 and TRBJ2-4; D uncertain. CDR1 SGHAT and CDR2 FQDESV come from the germline V gene (reference sequence). Trimming stripped 1 base from V and 0 bases from J, with 16 bases between. The CDR3 length is 18 residues. The CDR3 is CASSLGSRNNLAKNIQYF. The CDR3 DNA sequence: TGTGCCAGCAGCTTAGGATCCCGGAATAACCTAGCCAAAAACATTCAGTACTTC.

This clonotype was seen only a few times. The chain has TRBV25-1 and TRBJ2-1; 12 nucleotides align to TRBD2. The germline V gene encodes CDR1 MGHDK and CDR2 SYGVNS. Unmatched junction bases numbered 1, after V lost 1 base and J lost 3 bases. CDR3 length: 16 amino acids. Here the CDR3 DNA reads TGTGCCAGCAGTGAATGGGGACTAGCGGGCTACAATGAGCAGTTCTTC. It specifies CASSEWGLAGYNEQFF. Drawing the rest from reference TRBV25-1 and TRBJ2-1, the complete variable domain is EADIYQTPRYLVIGTGKKITLECSQTMGHDKMYWYQQDPGMELHLIHYSYGVNSTEKGDLSSESTVSRIRTEHFPLTLESARPSHTSQYLCASSEWGLAGYNEQFFGPGTRLTVL.

V is TRBV21-1 and J is TRBJ2-1; the table names TRBD2, a call not compared with the DNA. TRBV21-1 is annotated as a pseudogene. This CDR3 contains 18 residues. This chain's CDR3 is CASRPRPQASGRADEQFF. CDR3 sequence (DNA): TGTGCCAGCAGACCACGGCCACAAGCTAGCGGGAGGGCGGATGAGCAGTTCTTC.

This clonotype appeared many times. This rearrangement joins TRBV7-6 to TRBJ2-7; possible D gene TRBD1, 6 bases. Trimming stripped 1 base from V and 3 bases from J, with 10 bases between. This CDR3 comprises 14 residues. Germline loops: CDR1 SGHVS, CDR2 FNYEAQ. The CDR3 coding sequence is TGTGCCAGCAGCTTAGATCGAGGGGGCTACGAGCAGTACTTC. It specifies CASSLDRGGYEQYF.

This clonotype has a count of ten or more. The chain links TRBV6-1 to TRBJ2-7; 8 bases match TRBD2. The ends lost 5 bases at V and 1 base at J; junction bases unmatched: 4. The germline gives CDR1 MNHNS, CDR2 SASEGT. This CDR3 spans 14 amino acids. The CDR3 loop is CASSIGGGSYEQYF. The CDR3 DNA is TGTGCCAGCAGTATCGGCGGGGGGTCCTACGAGCAGTACTTC.

The table lists this clonotype with a few counts. The CDR3 sequence is CSAGQGVEKLFF. CDR3 coding DNA: TGCAGTGCCGGACAGGGTGTTGAAAAACTGTTTTTT. This chain joins TRBV20-1 and TRBJ1-4; 8 nucleotides agree with TRBD1. The V gene's germline CDR1 is DFQATT and CDR2 SNEGSKA (reference sequence). This CDR3 has 12 residues. After removal of 6 bases from V and 7 bases from J, the junction contained 4 bases not matched to a gene.

The CDR3 nucleotides read TGTGCCAGCAGTCTGCCCTTGACAGGGAATAATTCACCCCTCCACTTT. It translates to CASSLPLTGNNSPLHF. The V and J genes are TRBV28 and TRBJ1-6, with 7 bases identical to TRBD1. CDR1 is MDHEN, CDR2 SYDVKM, per germline. J was trimmed by 5 bases and V by 5 bases; bases with no gene match: 9. The CDR3 is made up of 16 amino acids.

The gene calls are TRBV7-2 and TRBJ2-1; tentatively, D is TRBD2 (6 bases). There are 17 residues in the CDR3. The V gene lost 5 bases and the J gene lost 5 bases, with 22 bases spanning the gap. Germline assignment: CDR1 SGHTA and CDR2 FQGNSA. The CDR3 DNA reads as TGTGCCAGCAGCCCGAGACTTGGCGGGAAAGTGGACAATGAGCAGTTCTTC. This gives the protein CASSPRLGGKVDNEQFF.